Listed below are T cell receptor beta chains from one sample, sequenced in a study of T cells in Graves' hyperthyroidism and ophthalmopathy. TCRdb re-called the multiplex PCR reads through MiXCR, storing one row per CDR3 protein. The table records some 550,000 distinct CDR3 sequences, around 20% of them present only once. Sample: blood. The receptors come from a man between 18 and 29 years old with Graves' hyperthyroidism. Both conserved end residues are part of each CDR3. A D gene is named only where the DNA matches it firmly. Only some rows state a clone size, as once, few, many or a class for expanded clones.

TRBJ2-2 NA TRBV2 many TGTGCCAGCAGTATAAACGTCGCCACCGGGGAGCTGTTTTTT CASSINVATGELFF
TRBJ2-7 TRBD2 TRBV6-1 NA TGTGCCACCAGGGAGGGACCGGGCGAGCAGTACTTC CATREGPGEQYF
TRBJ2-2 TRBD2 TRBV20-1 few TGCAGTGCCACCCGGCTAGCGGGAACCGGGGAGCTGTTTTTT CSATRLAGTGELFF
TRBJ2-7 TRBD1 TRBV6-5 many TGTGCCAGCAGTTACGAAGGGACAGGGATATTCTACGAGCAGTACTTC CASSYEGTGIFYEQYF
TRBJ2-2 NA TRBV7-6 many TGTGCCAGCAGTTCAGTGACCACCGGGGAGCTGTTTTTT CASSSVTTGELFF
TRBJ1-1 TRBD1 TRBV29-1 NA TGCAGCGTTGAACGGCAGGGGGACACTGAAGCTTTCTTT CSVERQGDTEAFF
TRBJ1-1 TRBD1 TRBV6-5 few TGTGCCAGCAGAGCCGGGACAGCTGAAGCTTTCTTT CASRAGTAEAFF
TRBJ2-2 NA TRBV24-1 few TGTGCCACCAGTGATTTAAATCGGCGCGGGGAGCTGAACACCGGGGAGCTGTTTTTT CATSDLNRRGELNTGELFF
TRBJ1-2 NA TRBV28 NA TGTGCCAGCAGTTTACGTGGCTGGGATACCTATGGCTACACCTTC CASSLRGWDTYGYTF
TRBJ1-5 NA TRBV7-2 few TGTGCCAGCAGCCAGGAACTTAATCAGCCCCAGCATTTT CASSQELNQPQHF
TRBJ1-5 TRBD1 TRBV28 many TGTGCCAGCAGTTTAGATCCGGGACAGCTCAATCAGCCCCAGCATTTT CASSLDPGQLNQPQHF
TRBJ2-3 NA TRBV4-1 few TGCGCCAGCAGCCAAGAATGGGTGACAGATACGCAGTATTTT CASSQEWVTDTQYF
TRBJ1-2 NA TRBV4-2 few TGTGCCAGCAGCCAAGATTTGGGGGGGGTTAACTATGGCTACACCTTC CASSQDLGGVNYGYTF
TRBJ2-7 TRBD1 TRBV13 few TGTGCCAGCAGCTTGTGGGGACAGGGTCGCCACGAGCAGTACTTC CASSLWGQGRHEQYF
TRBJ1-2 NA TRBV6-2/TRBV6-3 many TGTGCCAGCAGTTACAACAGGATTAGCTATGGCTACACCTTC CASSYNRISYGYTF
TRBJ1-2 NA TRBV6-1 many TGTGCCAGCAGTATCTCCCTTGGGGGGGCGGCCTATGGCTACACCTTC CASSISLGGAAYGYTF
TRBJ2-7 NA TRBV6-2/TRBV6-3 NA TGTGCCAGCAGTTACTCGCCGTATGTGAAGGGAGGCCAGAGGTACGAGCAGTACTTC CASSYSPYVKGGQRYEQYF
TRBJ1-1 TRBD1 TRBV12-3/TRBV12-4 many TGTGCCAGCAGTTCCCGTGGGACAGGGTTTTTCACTGAAGCTTTCTTT CASSSRGTGFFTEAFF
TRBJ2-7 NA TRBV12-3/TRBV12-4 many TGTGCCAGCAGTGCTGGACTCGGGCCCTACGAGCAGTACTTC CASSAGLGPYEQYF
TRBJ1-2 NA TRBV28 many TGTGCCAGCAGTTCTGGGGGGAGGGGATCTGGCTACACCTTC CASSSGGRGSGYTF
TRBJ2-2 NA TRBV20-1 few TGCAGTGCGCAACAGGTGAACACCGGGGAGCTGTTTTTT CSAQQVNTGELFF
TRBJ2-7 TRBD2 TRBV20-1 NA TGCAGTGCGACCGGACTAGCGGGAGCGGTTCTCTCCTACGAGCAGTACTTC CSATGLAGAVLSYEQYF
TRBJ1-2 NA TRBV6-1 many TGTGCCAGCAGCCTATGGACAGTTAACTATGGCTACACCTTC CASSLWTVNYGYTF
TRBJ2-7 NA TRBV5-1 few TGCGCCAGCAGCTTTGACAGCGCCTCCTACGAGCAGTACTTC CASSFDSASYEQYF
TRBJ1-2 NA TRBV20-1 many TGCAGTGCTAGGGATGGTCTTCCTGGCTACACCTTC CSARDGLPGYTF
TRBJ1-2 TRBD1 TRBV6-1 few TGTGCCAGCAGTACCCCGGGACAGGGAACATTACGCGGCTACACCTTC CASSTPGQGTLRGYTF
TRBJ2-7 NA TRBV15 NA TGTGCCACCAGCAAGGAGGTTGCCTACGAGCAGTACTTC CATSKEVAYEQYF
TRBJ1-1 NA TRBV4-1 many TGCGCCAGCAGCCCGCGAGGGAGGCAGATAAACACTGAAGCTTTCTTT CASSPRGRQINTEAFF
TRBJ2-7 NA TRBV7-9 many TGTGCCAGCAGCTTAGGGGTTAACGAGCAGTACTTC CASSLGVNEQYF
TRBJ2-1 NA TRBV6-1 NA TGTGCCAGCACCGAGGGGGACACCTACAATGAGCAGTTCTTC CASTEGDTYNEQFF
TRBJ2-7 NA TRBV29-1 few TGCAGCGTTGAAAGAGGCGGGCTCGAGCAGTACTTC CSVERGGLEQYF
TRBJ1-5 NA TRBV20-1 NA TGCAGTGCAAGGGGGGGGGTCCGCCAGCCCCAGCATTTT CSARGGVRQPQHF
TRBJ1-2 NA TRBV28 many TGTGCCAGCAGTTTGGGAGGGGGGCCAGAGACTTATGGCTACACCTTC CASSLGGGPETYGYTF
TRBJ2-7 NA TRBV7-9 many TGTGCCAGCAGCTTACGGCCAAACGAGCAGTACTTC CASSLRPNEQYF
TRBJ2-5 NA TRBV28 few TGTGCCACCCAGGGGCAGCTCTCCGAGACCCAGTACTTC CATQGQLSETQYF
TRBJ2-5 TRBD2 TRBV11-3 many TGTGCCAGCAGCCCAGGGGTAGCGGGGAACCAAGAGACCCAGTACTTC CASSPGVAGNQETQYF
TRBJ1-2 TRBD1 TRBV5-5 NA TGTGCCAGCAGCGACTCGACAGGGGGCCTCTATGGCTACACCTTC CASSDSTGGLYGYTF
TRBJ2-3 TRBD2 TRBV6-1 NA TGTGCCAGCGCGAGTGCGGGGGGGAAAGATACGCAGTATTTT CASASAGGKDTQYF
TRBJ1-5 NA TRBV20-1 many TGCAGTGCTAGTCTAAGTTACCCCTATAGCAATCAGCCCCAGCATTTT CSASLSYPYSNQPQHF
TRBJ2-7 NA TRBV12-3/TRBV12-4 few TGTGCCAGCAGTCCACGGCAGGAGATTCGGGGGGAGCAGTACTTC CASSPRQEIRGEQYF
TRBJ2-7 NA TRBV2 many TGTGCCAGCAGACCGACCGCCGACTACGAGCAGTACTTC CASRPTADYEQYF
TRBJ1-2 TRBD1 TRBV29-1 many TGCAGCGTAGGCAGGGGGAGGCCTAACTATGGCTACACCTTC CSVGRGRPNYGYTF
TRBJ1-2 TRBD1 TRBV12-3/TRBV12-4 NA TGTGCCAGCAGCCACCTTGCGGGACAGGGGTATGGCTACACCTTC CASSHLAGQGYGYTF
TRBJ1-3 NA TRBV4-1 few TGCGCCAGCAGCCAAGAACGGATCTCTGGAAACACCATATATTTT CASSQERISGNTIYF
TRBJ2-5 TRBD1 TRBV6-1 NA TGTGCCAGCAGTCCCGTCGGACAGGGGGCGGTCCAAGAGACCCAGTACTTC CASSPVGQGAVQETQYF
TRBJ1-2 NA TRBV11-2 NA TGTGCCAGCAGCCAAGACCCCCCTTATGGCTACACCTTC CASSQDPPYGYTF
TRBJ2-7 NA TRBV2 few TGTGCCAGCAGGCGAAACGGACGTAGCTCCTACGAGCAGTACTTC CASRRNGRSSYEQYF
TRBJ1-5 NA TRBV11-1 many TGTGCCAGCAGCTTATCCCCCTTCGGGGGGCGACAGCCCCAGCATTTT CASSLSPFGGRQPQHF
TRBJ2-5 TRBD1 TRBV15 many TGTGCCACCAGTCCACAGGGGGCCCAAGAGACCCAGTACTTC CATSPQGAQETQYF
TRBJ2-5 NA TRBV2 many TGTGCCAGCAAGGTTAGCGGTTCAGAGACCCAGTACTTC CASKVSGSETQYF
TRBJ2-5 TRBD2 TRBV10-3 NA TGTGCCATCAGGGCGGGAGAAGGGGAGACCCAGTACTTC CAIRAGEGETQYF
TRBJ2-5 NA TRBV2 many TGTGCCAGCAGTGAAAGATCAGGTGACCCTGAGACCCAGTACTTC CASSERSGDPETQYF
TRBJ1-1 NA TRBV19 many TGTGCCAGTAGTGGAACAGGATATTCGAACACTGAAGCTTTCTTT CASSGTGYSNTEAFF
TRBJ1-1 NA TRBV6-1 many TGTGTCTCCCTAGGGGGAACTGAAGCTTCCTTT CVSLGGTEASF
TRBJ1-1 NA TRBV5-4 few TGTGCCAGCAGAAACTGGGGGTACACTGAAGCTTTCTTT CASRNWGYTEAFF
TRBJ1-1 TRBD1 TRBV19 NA TGTGCCAGTAACACGGACAGGGGGAGCACTGAAGCTTTCTTT CASNTDRGSTEAFF
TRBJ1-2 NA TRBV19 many TGTGCCAGTAGTATACGTCGGGGTTCCAACTATGGCTACACCTTC CASSIRRGSNYGYTF
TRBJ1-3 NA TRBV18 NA TGTGCCAGCTGTCCGGGACAAGTGAGATATGGAAACACCATATATTTT CASCPGQVRYGNTIYF